This is a list of T cell receptor beta chains from one sample in a study of PD-L1 blockade in urothelial cancer. Measured with immunoSEQ multiplex PCR; TCRdb has only the in-frame clones, and not every one. The profile shows fewer than 80,000 clones, around 86% of them singletons. Sequencing was performed on PBMCs, taken around atezolizumab (anti-PD-L1) treatment. Receptors originate from a man between 65 and 85 years old with urothelial cancer. Each CDR3 is given with its conserved first and last residue. D genes are given only for firm matches. Rows give clone size only sometimes, using once, few, many, or a class for an expanded clone.

TRBV5-1	13	NA	TRBJ2-5	TRBD2	CASGSGSGETQYF	TGCGCCAGCGGGAGCGGGAGTGGAGAGACCCAGTACTTC
TRBV30	14	NA	TRBJ2-3	TRBD2	CAWRMSGSPDTQYF	TGTGCCTGGAGAATGAGCGGGAGTCCAGATACGCAGTATTTT
TRBV10-2	13	NA	TRBJ2-7	NA	CASSGGHSYEQYF	TGCGCCAGCAGTGGGGGACACTCCTACGAGCAGTACTTC
TRBV9	16	once	TRBJ1-1	TRBD1	CASSPRRQGAVTEAFF	TGTGCCAGCAGCCCTCGCCGACAGGGGGCTGTCACTGAAGCTTTCTTT
TRBV7-6	19	NA	TRBJ2-7	TRBD2	CASSLWPTGTAGGNYEQYF	TGTGCCAGCAGCTTATGGCCGACAGGGACAGCGGGAGGTAACTACGAGCAGTACTTC
TRBV30	14	NA	TRBJ1-6	NA	CAWNGRGGNSPLHF	TGTGCCTGGAACGGACGTGGGGGGAATTCACCCCTCCACTTT
TRBV5-5	14	NA	TRBJ2-7	TRBD1	CASIPGQGSYEQYF	TGTGCCAGCATCCCGGGACAGGGGTCTTACGAGCAGTACTTC
TRBV25-1	15	few	TRBJ2-3	NA	CASSEFVGVGDTQYF	TGTGCCAGCAGTGAATTTGTGGGAGTCGGAGATACGCAGTATTTT
TRBV19	15	NA	TRBJ1-1	TRBD1	CASSHTGTGGTEAFF	TGTGCCAGTAGTCACACCGGGACAGGTGGGACTGAAGCTTTCTTT
TRBV7-2	14	NA	TRBJ2-3	NA	CASSLGGISDTQYF	TGTGCCAGCAGCTTGGGGGGAATCTCAGATACGCAGTATTTT
TRBV28	12	NA	TRBJ1-5	NA	CASSPLHQPQHF	TGTGCCAGCAGTCCCCTTCATCAGCCCCAGCATTTT
TRBV30	13	few	TRBJ1-1	TRBD1	CACQRTGYNEAFF	TGTGCCTGTCAACGGACAGGGTATAATGAAGCTTTCTTT
TRBV6-4	14	once	TRBJ2-2	NA	CASRSARSAGELFF	TGTGCCAGCAGAAGTGCGCGGAGCGCCGGGGAGCTGTTTTTT
TRBV5-1	16	NA	TRBJ2-1	TRBD1	CASSFLGTAEYNEQFF	TGCGCCAGCAGCTTCCTCGGGACAGCCGAATACAATGAGCAGTTCTTC
TRBV30	16	NA	TRBJ1-3	NA	CAWRGEGWYSGNTIYF	TGTGCCTGGAGGGGGGAGGGCTGGTACTCTGGAAACACCATATATTTT
TRBV25-1	15	NA	TRBJ1-2	TRBD1	CASSAPGTGGTAYTF	TGTGCCAGCAGTGCCCCCGGGACAGGGGGCACCGCCTACACCTTC
TRBV7-3	14	NA	TRBJ1-1	NA	CASSFNGQGNSLFF	TGTGCCAGCTCATTTAACGGGCAGGGGAACTCTTTGTTCTTT
TRBV19	12	NA	TRBJ1-5	NA	CASSINSQPQHF	TGTGCCAGTAGTATAAATAGCCAGCCCCAGCATTTT
TRBV15	16	once	TRBJ2-1	NA	CATSSYSAWESYEQFF	TGTGCCACCAGCAGCTATTCGGCGTGGGAGAGCTATGAGCAGTTCTTC
TRBV19	14	few	TRBJ1-2	TRBD1	CASSPTGENYGYTF	TGTGCCAGTAGCCCGACAGGGGAGAACTATGGCTACACCTTC
TRBV11-2	14	many	TRBJ2-7	NA	CASSLPVSSYEQYF	TGTGCCAGCAGCTTACCGGTGTCTTCCTACGAGCAGTACTTC
TRBV2	13	NA	TRBJ1-1	NA	CASSGLRDAGAFF	TGTGCCAGCAGTGGCCTGAGGGATGCGGGAGCTTTCTTT
TRBV30	16	NA	TRBJ2-4	NA	CAWSVGQPLAKNIQYF	TGTGCCTGGAGTGTGGGGCAACCACTAGCCAAAAACATTCAGTACTTC
TRBV10-3	15	NA	TRBJ2-1	TRBD1	CAISESGQGYNEQFF	TGTGCCATCAGTGAGTCAGGACAGGGTTACAATGAGCAGTTCTTC
TRBV5-6	15	once	TRBJ2-2	TRBD1	CAGSPDRGRPGELFF	TGTGCCGGCAGCCCGGACAGGGGGCGACCCGGGGAGCTGTTTTTT
TRBV5-1	14	NA	TRBJ2-1	TRBD1	CASSLGQGLGEQFF	TGCGCCAGCAGCTTGGGACAGGGGTTGGGGGAGCAGTTCTTC